This TCR beta chain was captured in a study of blood T cell repertoires in COVID-19. In the study overall: Italy, Spain and the United States were the sources of the convalescent and acute COVID-19 samples.

From germline, CDR1 is SGHRS and CDR2 YFSETQ. The CDR3 runs 14 residues. The junction had 4 bases not matched to a gene; V was cut back by 3 bases and J by 8 bases. Sequencing used immunoSEQ multiplex PCR; TCRdb keeps in-frame clones, though not all of them. This sample has 200,000 to 300,000 clones; roughly 86% occur once, and the top ten carry about 6%. This sequence joins TRBV5-1 and TRBJ1-6; 8 bases line up with TRBD1. The TCR comes from a woman aged 80 or over with COVID-19, enrolled during active disease. The sample taken for sequencing was peripheral blood. The CDR3 DNA follows: TGCGCCAGCAGCTACCAGGGGGCCGATTCACCCCTCCACTTT. Translated: CASSYQGADSPLHF.